Listed here is a single T cell receptor (beta chain). Its antigen is still unknown. This sample is drawn from a study of shared clonotypes between healthy human individuals. Trimming cost V 2 bases and J 6 bases, with 17 bases left between them. The CDR3 loop spans 16 amino acids. Study-level findings and limits: Few donors restricted represented genetic and exposure-history diversity.

Genomic DNA belonging to each subset was distributed in equal measure over several immunoSEQ plates. Sequencing was performed with immunoSEQ multiplex PCR; in TCRdb, only in-frame clones are kept and a portion is missing. Among over 850,000 clones listed, around 82% were seen once. It was into CD45RA+ naive and CD45RA-negative memory subsets that the CD4+ cells were split. This TCR came from a man younger than 35 in good health. Some clones in this sample may be carry-over from other donors' samples. The V gene is TRBV23-1, the J gene TRBJ2-1; a weak D match, TRBD1 (7 bases). TRBV23-1 has ORF status, its function being uncertain. The specimen sequenced was memory CD4+ T cells from PBMCs. Subset specified: CD45RA-negative fraction. The CDR3 region is CASSQVGGAGGNEQFF. The CDR3 nucleotides are TGCGCCAGCAGTCAAGTGGGGGGTGCAGGGGGCAATGAGCAGTTCTTC.